Below are 2 T cell receptor beta chains sequenced from a single sample in a study of CD8 T cells in ankylosing spondylitis. TCRdb fed the 5' RACE reads into MiXCR, producing one record per CDR3 protein. The table records 190,000 or so distinct CDR3 sequences, more than 10% of them present only once. The sequencing input was blood, either unsorted or a sorted T cell fraction (not recorded which). These receptors all come from a male donor with ankylosing spondylitis or in good health (not recorded which).

The chain uses TRBV7-2 and TRBJ2-7; TRBD2 matches 9 bases. The V segment lost 5 bases and the J segment 1 base; nucleotides outside the gene matches: 6. CDR1 is SGHTA and CDR2 is FQGNSA in the germline V gene. The CDR3 is 15 residues long. This CDR3 is CASSTRLAVSYEQYF. DNA for the CDR3: TGTGCCAGCAGCACCCGACTAGCGGTTTCCTACGAGCAGTACTTC.

The V call is TRBV30, the J call TRBJ2-7; D uncertain. The CDR3 sequence is 13 residues long. The V end lost 3 bases, the J end lost 7 bases, and 16 bases lay between the germline ends. Germline V gives CDR1 GTSNPN, CDR2 SVGIG (reference sequence). The CDR3 DNA reads TGTGCCTGGAGCCCGATCCGTAAAGGTGAGCAGTACTTC. This gives the protein CAWSPIRKGEQYF.